The present T cell receptor beta chain was sequenced within a study of beta chain features in type 1 diabetes. CDR3 length: 16 amino acids. The germline CDR1 and CDR2 sequences are MGHRA and YSYEKL. Losses at the gene ends were 4 bases for V and 1 base for J; bases not matched to a gene: 8. Every bit of the isolated RNA underwent reverse transcription, so sequencing read expressed TCRB transcripts. TCRdb's copy holds only in-frame clones and misses some; the assay was immunoSEQ multiplex PCR. The sample has under 250,000 clones, 13% to 15% seen once; the top ten hold around 0.025%. V is TRBV4-1 and J is TRBJ2-5; 8 bases agree with TRBD2. The TCR sequence derives from a woman between 40 and 55 years old in good health. The sequenced sample was naive CD4+ T cells from blood. The CDR3: CASSPRTTSGQETQYF. The CDR3 DNA reads as TGCGCCAGCAGCCCTCGTACAACTAGCGGCCAAGAGACCCAGTACTTC.